The 27 T cell receptor beta chains reported below all come from one sample, sequenced in a study of T cells after yellow fever vaccination. In TCRdb, the 5' RACE reads were re-called with MiXCR into one record per CDR3 protein. The table has hundreds of thousands of distinct CDR3 sequences, roughly an eighth seen once. The source was PBMCs, collected on the day of the yellow fever booster vaccination. The receptors here all came from a man aged 30-40 years who received the YFV17D yellow fever vaccine.

In this sample, this clonotype turned up a few times. V and J are TRBV7-8 and TRBJ1-5; tentatively, D is TRBD1 (5 bases). The V gene lost 1 base and the J gene lost 1 base, with 11 bases spanning the gap. From germline, CDR1 is SGHVS and CDR2 FQNEAQ. This CDR3 region has 16 residues. This CDR3 is CASSLGQFGSNQPQHF. The CDR3, as DNA: TGTGCCAGCAGCTTAGGACAGTTCGGGAGCAATCAGCCCCAGCATTTT.

This clonotype turned up a few times. This chain links TRBV12-3 or TRBV12-4 with TRBJ2-1; 10 nucleotides line up with TRBD2. This CDR3 comprises 15 residues. Unmatched junction bases numbered 8, after V lost 4 bases and J lost 8 bases. CDR3 sequence (DNA): TGTGCCAGCAGTTCCAGCGGGAGGGCCTTGGATGAGCAGTTCTTC. This codes for CASSSSGRALDEQFF.

Many counts were recorded for this clonotype. V is TRBV5-1 and J is TRBJ1-6; D is possibly TRBD1 (5 bases). This CDR3 contains 13 residues. With 4 bases removed from V and 12 bases from J, the gap between germline ends came to 14 bases. Germline-derived CDR1 and CDR2 are SGHRS and YFSETQ. CDR3: CASSDDPREPLHF. CDR3 DNA: TGCGCCAGCAGCGATGACCCCAGGGAACCCCTCCACTTT.

This clonotype has just a few counts. This chain links TRBV9 with TRBJ2-4, with 10 bases aligning to TRBD2. V shed 0 bases and J 8 bases; nucleotides not matched to a gene: 8. Germline CDR1 SGDLS, CDR2 YYNGEE. The CDR3 sequence is 16 residues long. The CDR3 here is CASSVGASGSSYIQYF. The CDR3 DNA follows: TGTGCCAGCAGCGTAGGGGCTAGCGGGAGTAGTTACATTCAGTACTTC.

The gene calls are TRBV27 and TRBJ1-5; D call uncertain. CDR1 is MNHEY, CDR2 SMNVEV, per germline (reference sequence). Trimming stripped 5 bases from V and 2 bases from J, with 10 bases between. The length of the CDR3 is 14 residues. CDR3 amino acids: CASSLRMGNQPQHF. CDR3 nucleotide sequence: TGTGCCAGCAGTCTTCGAATGGGCAATCAGCCCCAGCATTTT.

This clonotype was counted between two and nine times. V is TRBV5-1 and J is TRBJ2-1; TRBD2 matches 12 bases. CDR3 size: 18 residues. Germline values: CDR1 SGHRS, CDR2 YFSETQ. The J segment lost 2 bases and the V segment lost 3 bases, leaving 9 bases of the junction unmatched. The CDR3 sequence is CASSSPLAGGHTYNEQFF. For the CDR3, the DNA is TGCGCCAGCAGCTCCCCCCTAGCGGGAGGGCACACCTACAATGAGCAGTTCTTC.

About this clonotype: One base away lies a much larger clone, so this may be a sequencing read error. The rearrangement uses TRBV10-3 and TRBJ1-5; tentatively, D is TRBD1 (6 bases). Germline CDR1 and CDR2: ENHRY and SYGVKD. The CDR3 is made up of 16 amino acids. DNA for the CDR3: TGTACCATCAGTGAGGGGAGGGGGTTGGACAATCAGCCCCAGCATTTT. It yields the protein CTISEGRGLDNQPQHF.

The J gene is TRBJ2-3, the V gene TRBV10-2, with 8 bases aligning to TRBD2. The germline CDR1 and CDR2 sequences are WSHSY and SAAADI. V was pared by 3 bases and J by 7 bases, with 6 bases of the junction left unmatched. This CDR3 spans 14 amino acids. As DNA, the CDR3 is TGCGCCAGCAGTGATACTAGCGGTTCTTATACGCAGTATTTT. This translates into CASSDTSGSYTQYF.

This clonotype was found a few times. The rearrangement links TRBV27 to TRBJ2-2; 14 nucleotides match TRBD2. This CDR3 contains 18 residues. The V gene's germline CDR1 is MNHEY and CDR2 SMNVEV (reference sequence). With 4 bases clipped from V and 6 bases from J, the junction kept 10 bases outside the gene matches. The DNA for the CDR3 is TGTGCCAGCAGTTCCCCCCGACTAGCGGGAGGGCTCGCCGGGGAGCTGTTTTTT. Its protein is CASSSPRLAGGLAGELFF.

This clonotype was detected a few times. The V gene is TRBV7-2, the J gene TRBJ2-7; 7 nucleotides line up with TRBD1. The length of the CDR3 is 15 residues. The V segment lost 5 bases and the J segment 4 bases; nucleotides outside the gene matches: 11. Germline CDR1 SGHTA, CDR2 FQGNSA. CDR3 in DNA: TGTGCCAGCAGCACCCGGAAGGGGGCGGAGTACGAGCAGTACTTC. This encodes CASSTRKGAEYEQYF.

The genes are TRBV6-1 and TRBJ1-6; TRBD1 matches at 10 bases. The CDR3 loop spans 16 amino acids. Germline assignment: CDR1 MNHNS and CDR2 SASEGT. V gave up 6 bases and J gave up 4 bases; unmatched junction bases: 6. The CDR3 region has the DNA TGTGCCAGCAGAGCCGGGACAGGGGATTATAATTCACCCCTCCACTTT. Translation: CASRAGTGDYNSPLHF.

There are a few counts of this clonotype. V gene TRBV7-8 combines with J gene TRBJ2-1, with D perhaps matching TRBD1 (5 bases). CDR3 length: 17 amino acids. V was cut by 3 bases and J by 3 bases, with 18 bases left in between. Germline CDR1 reads SGHVS; CDR2 reads FQNEAQ. CDR3 protein: CASSFLTAQALYNEQFF. In DNA, the CDR3 is TGTGCCAGCAGCTTTTTGACAGCCCAAGCCCTCTACAATGAGCAGTTCTTC.

V and J are TRBV20-1 and TRBJ2-7, with D tentatively TRBD2 (6 bases). Germline CDR1 is DFQATT and CDR2 is SNEGSKA (reference sequence). Trimming cost V 6 bases and J 1 base, with 16 bases left between them. The CDR3 is 14 residues long. The CDR3 DNA reads as TGCAGTGCCGACCTGGGACTGGTTTCCTACGAGCAGTACTTC. Protein sequence: CSADLGLVSYEQYF.

This clonotype has only a few counts. The chain links TRBV10-2 to TRBJ2-7; 7 bases are a match to TRBD2. J gave up 1 base and V 8 bases, and 5 bases lay outside the gene matches. The CDR3 contains 13 residues. Germline V lookup: CDR1 WSHSY, CDR2 SAAADI. CDR3 protein: CASAERDSYEQYF. DNA of the CDR3: TGCGCCAGCGCCGAGCGGGATTCCTACGAGCAGTACTTC.

V is TRBV6-4 and J is TRBJ2-6, with D unresolved. Between the trimmed V and J ends, which lost 5 bases and 2 bases, there was a span of 7 bases. This CDR3 comprises 14 residues. Germline V gene data show CDR1 as MRHNA and CDR2 as SNTAGT. In DNA, the CDR3 is TGTGCCAGCAGTACACTGACTGGGGCCAACGTCCTGACTTTC. This sequence encodes CASSTLTGANVLTF.

This clonotype showed up just a few times. The chain joins TRBV6-2 or TRBV6-3 to TRBJ2-3; a possible D gene is TRBD2 (5 bases). Between the trimmed V and J ends, which lost 6 bases and 0 bases, there was a span of 13 bases. The CDR3 has 15 residues. Germline V gene lookup returns CDR1 MNHEY and CDR2 SVGEGT. The CDR3 coding sequence is TGTGCCAGCAGCCACGGAGGTCAGAGCACAGATACGCAGTATTTT. This encodes CASSHGGQSTDTQYF.

The chain carries TRBV20-1 and TRBJ1-1, with a possible D match to TRBD1 (6 bases). This CDR3 contains 14 residues. Trimming stripped 3 bases from V and 1 base from J, with 12 bases between. Germline loops: CDR1 DFQATT, CDR2 SNEGSKA (reference sequence). DNA for the CDR3: TGCAGTGCTAGCGGGGGGGCAAGGAACACTGAAGCTTTCTTT. Translation gives CSASGGARNTEAFF.

Regarding this clonotype: A much more abundant neighbour one base away suggests this may be a read error. The V and J genes are TRBV5-6 and TRBJ2-2, with TRBD1 matching over 9 bases. CDR3 length: 16 residues. Looked up from germline, CDR1 is SGHDT and CDR2 is YYEEEE. CDR3 region: CASRKTGTGNTGEQFF. Written as DNA, the CDR3 is TGTGCCAGCAGAAAGACCGGGACAGGGAACACCGGGGAGCAGTTTTTT. The full variable domain, its missing parts supplied by reference TRBV5-6 and TRBJ2-2, is DAGVTQSPTHLIKTRGQQVTLRCSPKSGHDTVSWYQQALGQGPQFIFQYYEEEERQRGNFPDRFSGHQFPNYSSELNVNALLLGDSALYLCASRKTGTGNTGEQFFGEGSRLTVL.

This clonotype was seen only a few times. This chain joins TRBV7-2 and TRBJ1-1, with D unresolved. The CDR3 extends over 12 amino acids. V gave up 1 base and J gave up 10 bases, with 10 bases separating them. CDR1 and CDR2 from the germline V gene are SGHTA and FQGNSA. The CDR3 sequence is CASSLGQVGAFF. CDR3 sequence (DNA): TGTGCCAGCAGCTTAGGACAAGTTGGAGCTTTCTTT. Filled out from reference TRBV7-2 and TRBJ1-1, the complete variable domain reads GAGVSQSPSNKVTEKGKDVELRCDPISGHTALYWYRQSLGQGLEFLIYFQGNSAPDKSGLPSDRFSAERTGGSVSTLTIQRTQQEDSAVYLCASSLGQVGAFFGQGTRLTVV.

This clonotype came up a few times. The chain links TRBV10-3 to TRBJ2-4; 8 positions agree with TRBD2. With 3 bases clipped from V and 7 bases from J, the junction kept 8 bases outside the gene matches. This CDR3 is 15 amino acids long. Germline V lookup: CDR1 ENHRY, CDR2 SYGVKD. CDR3 in amino acids: CAISEPSGGGNIQYF. The CDR3 DNA follows: TGTGCCATCAGTGAACCCTCCGGCGGGGGGAACATTCAGTACTTC.

This clonotype has just a few counts. V usage is TRBV7-8 and J usage is TRBJ2-7; 7 bases match TRBD1. Trimming cost V 4 bases and J 5 bases; bases outside gene matches: 5. This CDR3 comprises 13 residues. From germline, CDR1 is SGHVS and CDR2 FQNEAQ. This chain's CDR3 is CASSSEGQNEQYF. CDR3 DNA: TGTGCCAGCAGCTCTGAGGGACAGAACGAGCAGTACTTC.

This rearrangement joins TRBV27 to TRBJ2-7; 10 nucleotides agree with TRBD1. CDR1 is MNHEY, CDR2 SMNVEV, per germline (reference sequence). Unmatched junction bases numbered 6, after V lost 6 bases and J lost 4 bases. The CDR3 runs to 14 residues. The CDR3 region has the DNA TGTGCCAGCAGGTGGGGACAGGGGTCTTACGAGCAGTACTTC. It translates to CASRWGQGSYEQYF.

This clonotype was recorded at least ten times. The chain recombines TRBV5-1 with TRBJ1-1; D is undetermined. The CDR3 has 15 amino acids. Germline CDR1 is SGHRS and CDR2 is YFSETQ. Trimming shortened V by 0 bases and J by 0 bases, and 9 bases separated the two germline ends. CDR3 in amino acids: CASSLEADMNTEAFF. DNA for the CDR3: TGCGCCAGCAGCTTGGAGGCAGACATGAACACTGAAGCTTTCTTT.

The J gene is TRBJ2-4, the V gene TRBV12-3 or TRBV12-4, with 10 bases fitting TRBD1. V trimming: 5 bases; J trimming: 12 bases; junction bases outside the gene matches: 13. This CDR3 comprises 15 residues. The CDR3 DNA sequence: TGTGCCAGCAGTCCACCCGGGACAGGGGTAGGGGGTCAGTACTTC. Protein: CASSPPGTGVGGQYF.

The CDR3 DNA follows: TGTGCCAGCAGACAAAATAGCGGGAGGGAAAACAATGAGCAGTTCTTC. It codes for CASRQNSGRENNEQFF. The chain joins TRBV6-2 or TRBV6-3 to TRBJ2-1, with 11 bases that match TRBD2. J gave up 5 bases and V 6 bases, and 9 bases lay outside the gene matches. Germline V CDR1 and CDR2: MNHEY, SVGEGT. The CDR3 totals 16 residues.

This clonotype was seen more than once but under ten times. The rearrangement uses TRBV7-8 and TRBJ1-3; D unresolved. The germline gives CDR1 SGHVS, CDR2 FQNEAQ. The CDR3 length is 17 residues. V dropped 1 base and J dropped 6 bases, with 19 bases sitting between them. CDR3 in amino acids: CASSLGPGVRSENTIYF. CDR3 DNA sequence: TGTGCCAGCAGCTTAGGGCCCGGGGTTCGAAGCGAAAACACCATATATTTT. The full variable domain, its missing parts supplied by reference TRBV7-8 and TRBJ1-3, is GAGVSQSPRYKVAKRGQDVALRCDPISGHVSLFWYQQALGQGPEFLTYFQNEAQLDKSGLPSDRFFAERPEGSVSTLKIQRTQQEDSAVYLCASSLGPGVRSENTIYFGEGSWLTVV.

This clonotype appeared a few times. The V call is TRBV10-1, the J call TRBJ2-1; 9 nucleotides match TRBD2. The CDR3 length is 15 residues. Trimming took 0 bases from V and 7 from J; bases not matched to a gene: 4. Germline V gene lookup returns CDR1 WNHNN and CDR2 SYGVQD (reference sequence). The CDR3 loop is CASSESSGRMNEQFF. The CDR3, as DNA: TGCGCCAGCAGTGAGTCTAGCGGGAGAATGAATGAGCAGTTCTTC.